These 32 T cell receptor beta chains were all obtained from the same sample, sequenced in a study of T cells in Graves' hyperthyroidism and ophthalmopathy. Regions amplified from RNA transcripts were the TCR beta CDR3 regions. TCR CDR3 underwent first-round RT-PCR with the HTBI primer set. MiXCR, applied by TCRdb to the multiplex PCR reads, yields one record per CDR3 protein. The table lists around 660,000 distinct CDR3 sequences, 45% of them singletons. Sequencing input: peripheral blood or thyroid tissue (not recorded which). The receptor set was obtained from an adult man with Graves' disease, either hyperthyroidism or ophthalmopathy (not recorded which).

V and J are TRBV7-6 and TRBJ2-7; TRBD2 might be the D (6 bases). CDR1 and CDR2 from the germline V gene are SGHVS and FNYEAQ. The CDR3 contains 14 residues. With 3 bases removed from V and 6 bases from J, the gap between germline ends came to 15 bases. CDR3 coding DNA: TGTGCCAGCAGCTTGGGACTGAACGGGGGCGAGCAGTACTTC. Translated: CASSLGLNGGEQYF.

The gene calls are TRBV9 and TRBJ1-4; possibly TRBD1 for D (5 bases). The V end was cut by 0 bases, the J end by 6 bases, with 12 bases between. The germline CDR1 and CDR2 sequences are SGDLS and YYNGEE. This CDR3 is built from 15 residues. This CDR3 reads CASSVGGEWDEKLFF. Written as DNA, the CDR3 is TGTGCCAGCAGCGTAGGGGGGGAATGGGATGAAAAACTGTTTTTT.

The rearrangement joins TRBV20-1 to TRBJ1-5; possible D gene TRBD1, 6 bases. The CDR3 spans 15 residues. V lost 5 bases to trimming and J lost 4 bases, with 18 bases between them. Germline loops: CDR1 DFQATT, CDR2 SNEGSKA (reference sequence). Here the CDR3 DNA reads TGCAGTGCTGTAACAGGGCAAGGGAGAAATCAGCCCCAGCATTTT. This codes for CSAVTGQGRNQPQHF.

The table lists this clonotype with a few counts. The chain links TRBV15 to TRBJ1-1; perhaps TRBD1 as D (5 bases). CDR3 length: 15 amino acids. The germline V and J ends were trimmed by 5 bases and 1 base, with 14 bases remaining between them. Looked up from germline, CDR1 is LNHNV and CDR2 is YYDKDF (reference sequence). CDR3 bases: TGTGCCACCAGCGCAAGGGCTGGGGCGAACACTGAAGCTTTCTTT. Residues: CATSARAGANTEAFF.

This clonotype appeared a few times. The chain couples TRBV7-2 to TRBJ2-5; D may match TRBD1 or TRBD2 (5 bases each). V was trimmed by 5 bases and J by 2 bases, leaving 12 bases between them. The CDR3 loop spans 14 amino acids. The germline V gene has CDR1 SGHTA and CDR2 FQGNSA. The CDR3 coding sequence is TGTGCCAGCAGCCCCCTCGGGGCACAAGAGACCCAGTACTTC. Its translation: CASSPLGAQETQYF.

The chain recombines TRBV10-3 with TRBJ1-6; TRBD1 might be the D (5 bases). This CDR3 comprises 12 residues. V lost 6 bases, J lost 12 bases, and 12 bases lay in between. CDR1 ENHRY and CDR2 SYGVKD come from the germline V gene. The CDR3 bases are TGTGCCATCAGCGACAGTTCCCTACCCCTCCACTTT. It specifies CAISDSSLPLHF.

The chain combines TRBV5-1 with TRBJ2-6, with D unresolved. V lost 3 bases and J 0 bases, leaving 4 bases between the germline ends. This CDR3 has 14 residues. Looked up from germline, CDR1 is SGHRS and CDR2 is YFSETQ. The DNA for the CDR3 is TGCGCCAGCAGCTGGAGCTCTGGGGCCAACGTCCTGACTTTC. Protein: CASSWSSGANVLTF.

Turning to this clonotype: The conserved closing phenylalanine or tryptophan is absent in this CDR3, likely reflecting a read error. The limits of the CDR3 on the DNA are not certain, so only TCRdb's listed CDR3 is given. The chain joins TRBV15 to TRBJ2-7; the table's D call of TRBD2 was not tested on the DNA. The length of the CDR3 is 10 amino acids, counting both ends. Germline assignment: CDR1 LNHNV and CDR2 YYDKDF (reference sequence). The CDR3 reads CATSRASGVR.

This clonotype has only a few counts. The rearrangement uses TRBV10-3 and TRBJ2-7; perhaps TRBD1 as D (6 bases). Trimming removed 0 bases at V and 1 base at J, with 10 bases between. The germline gives CDR1 ENHRY, CDR2 SYGVKD. The CDR3 has 15 residues. CDR3: CAISESRDTSYEQYF. The CDR3 bases are TGTGCCATCAGTGAGTCGAGGGACACTTCCTACGAGCAGTACTTC.

This rearrangement joins TRBV10-3 to TRBJ1-6; 9 nucleotides line up with TRBD1. Per the germline V gene, CDR1 is ENHRY and CDR2 is SYGVKD. V gave up 4 bases and J gave up 10 bases; unmatched junction bases: 8. This CDR3 is built from 15 residues. CDR3 residues: CAISGGDRVISPLHF. The CDR3 coding sequence is TGTGCCATCAGTGGGGGGGACAGGGTAATCTCACCCCTCCACTTT.

This clonotype was picked up a small number of times. This chain uses TRBV2 with TRBJ1-5, with D possibly TRBD1 on 5 matching bases. Trimming took off 1 base at V and 4 bases at J, with 17 bases between the two ends. Germline V gene sequence: CDR1 SNHLY, CDR2 FYNNEI. This CDR3 has 17 residues. The CDR3 region is CASSEVGTNPGNQPQHF. The CDR3 nucleotides read TGTGCCAGCAGTGAAGTGGGCACAAACCCAGGGAATCAGCCCCAGCATTTT.

This clonotype was seen ten or more times. This chain uses TRBV29-1 with TRBJ1-2; D is unresolved. Germline assignment: CDR1 SQVTM and CDR2 ANQGSEA. The CDR3 spans 10 residues. Trimming took 0 bases from V and 8 from J, leaving 4 bases between them. CDR3 sequence: CSVEEGGYTF. The CDR3 nucleotides are TGCAGCGTTGAAGAGGGCGGCTACACCTTC.

The chain uses TRBV19 and TRBJ1-6; 8 bases match TRBD1. Looked up from germline, CDR1 is LNHDA and CDR2 is SQIVND (reference sequence). The CDR3 has 15 residues. The J segment lost 9 bases and the V segment lost 5 bases, leaving 9 bases of the junction unmatched. In DNA, the CDR3 is TGTGCCAGTAGTTCGCCGGGACAGGTGCTTTCACCCCTCCACTTT. Amino acids: CASSSPGQVLSPLHF.

As regards this clonotype: This may come from a read error, since a much larger clone is one base off. The chain is built from TRBV29-1 and TRBJ1-2, with a tentative D call TRBD1 (6 bases). V lost 7 bases and J 8 bases, leaving 14 bases between the germline ends. CDR1 is SQVTM and CDR2 is ANQGSEA in the germline V gene. The CDR3 runs 11 residues. CDR3 bases: TGCAGCGGCAGGGGCTCGGAGGGCTACACCTTC. Translation gives CSGRGSEGYTF.

The chain joins TRBV20-1 to TRBJ1-4; 8 bases are shared with TRBD1. The CDR3 sequence is 12 residues long. CDR1 is DFQATT, CDR2 SNEGSKA, per germline (reference sequence). V lost 5 bases to trimming and J lost 11 bases; unmatched junction nucleotides: 7. DNA for the CDR3: TGCAGTGCTTTTCGACAGGGGTACAAACTGTTTTTT. It specifies CSAFRQGYKLFF.

This clonotype was found a few times. In nucleotides, the CDR3 is TGTGCCAGCAGCGAGGGAGTCGGGTCCTACGAGCAGTACTTC. It codes for CASSEGVGSYEQYF. This chain connects TRBV9 to TRBJ2-7, with D possibly being TRBD2 (5 bases). This CDR3 spans 14 amino acids. Trimming pared 3 bases from V and 1 base from J, leaving 11 bases between. Germline CDR1 SGDLS, CDR2 YYNGEE.

This clonotype has just a few counts. The junction shows a germline mismatch at one end, possibly a read error. This chain connects TRBV7-9 to TRBJ1-1; the match to TRBD1 covers 7 bases. The length of the CDR3 is 14 residues. The germline V gene encodes CDR1 SEHNR and CDR2 FQNEAQ (reference sequence). The chain's CDR3 is CASSHRQGNTEAFF. In DNA form, the CDR3 reads TGCGCCAGCAGCCACCGACAGGGGAACACTGAAGCTTTCTTT.

To note about this clonotype: Just one base apart from a much larger clone, this may be a read error. V and J are TRBV7-6 and TRBJ2-7, with D possibly TRBD2 on 6 matching bases. The CDR3 runs 15 residues. Germline CDR1 SGHVS, CDR2 FNYEAQ. CDR3 residues: CTSSLSPSAAYEQYF. The CDR3 DNA sequence: TGTACCAGCAGCTTATCGCCTAGCGCAGCCTACGAGCAGTACTTC.

This clonotype was observed a single time. CDR3 in amino acids: CATTGTGGTEAFF. The CDR3 coding sequence is TGTGCCACCACCGGGACAGGGGGGACTGAAGCTTTCTTT. The V gene is TRBV10-3, the J gene TRBJ1-1, with 11 bases aligning to TRBD1. V shed 10 bases and J 5 bases; nucleotides not matched to a gene: 6. The CDR3 loop spans 13 amino acids. The germline gives CDR1 ENHRY, CDR2 SYGVKD.

In regard to this clonotype: At one end, the junction sequence differs from germline, possibly due to a read error. This chain uses TRBV20-1 with TRBJ1-2, with D possibly TRBD1 on 5 matching bases. CDR1 is DFQATT, CDR2 SNEGSKA, per germline (reference sequence). The CDR3 length is 13 residues. DNA for the CDR3: TGCTGTGCTGTTGCAGGGTTCGCCTATGGCTACACCTTC. Its translation: CCAVAGFAYGYTF.

This chain connects TRBV20-1 to TRBJ2-5, with D unclear. The V and J ends lost 0 bases and 2 bases respectively, with 13 bases between them. Germline CDR1 is DFQATT and CDR2 is SNEGSKA (reference sequence). The CDR3 runs 15 residues. The CDR3 DNA reads TGCAGTGCTAGAGATATCCAGACGGTTCAAGAGACCCAGTACTTC. This sequence encodes CSARDIQTVQETQYF.

In its sample, this clonotype was seen once. This rearrangement joins TRBV7-6 to TRBJ1-5; 7 bases line up with TRBD1. CDR3 size: 15 residues. V lost 5 bases and J lost 4; bases outside the gene matches: 8. Germline V gene sequence: CDR1 SGHVS, CDR2 FNYEAQ. DNA of the CDR3: TGTGCCAGCAGCCCGAGGGAGACAGGGAATCAGCCCCAGCATTTT. The encoded protein is CASSPRETGNQPQHF.

This clonotype was seen many times. The V gene is TRBV7-2, the J gene TRBJ1-6, with 7 bases matching TRBD1. Germline V gene lookup returns CDR1 SGHTA and CDR2 FQGNSA. V was clipped by 1 base and J by 7 bases; unmatched bases: 7. The CDR3 spans 16 residues. CDR3 sequence: CASSLDWTGINSPLHF. The CDR3 DNA follows: TGTGCCAGCAGCTTAGACTGGACAGGAATCAATTCACCCCTCCACTTT. The entire variable domain, with the rest obtained from reference TRBV7-2 and TRBJ1-6, is as follows: GAGVSQSPSNKVTEKGKDVELRCDPISGHTALYWYRQSLGQGLEFLIYFQGNSAPDKSGLPSDRFSAERTGGSVSTLTIQRTQQEDSAVYLCASSLDWTGINSPLHFGNGTRLTVT.

There are many counts of this clonotype. The rearrangement uses TRBV7-9 and TRBJ1-5, with D tentatively TRBD1 (5 bases). There are 12 residues in the CDR3. With 2 bases removed from V and 12 bases from J, the gap between germline ends came to 11 bases. CDR1 is SEHNR and CDR2 is FQNEAQ in the germline V gene (reference sequence). The CDR3 DNA reads TGTGCCAGCAGCTTAAGTCAGGGTGACCAGCATTTT. It specifies CASSLSQGDQHF.

CDR3 DNA: TGCAGCGTTGAATGGACAGGGATGGTCACTGAAGCTTTCTTT. Its translation is CSVEWTGMVTEAFF. The J gene is TRBJ1-1, the V gene TRBV29-1; 8 nucleotides agree with TRBD1. The germline CDR1 and CDR2 sequences are SQVTM and ANQGSEA. This CDR3 has 14 residues. V lost 2 bases, J lost 4 bases, and 6 bases stayed unmatched.

This clonotype was seen at least ten times. This chain joins TRBV24-1 and TRBJ1-2; a weak D match, TRBD1 (5 bases). Trimming left V 4 bases short and J 1 base short, with 6 bases between. This CDR3 comprises 13 residues. Germline lookup yields CDR1 KGHDR and CDR2 SFDVKD. The CDR3, as DNA: TGTGCCACCAGTGACGGACATAACTATGGCTACACCTTC. Translating it yields CATSDGHNYGYTF.

V usage is TRBV20-1 and J usage is TRBJ1-3; D is undetermined. Germline V gives CDR1 DFQATT, CDR2 SNEGSKA (reference sequence). V dropped 4 bases and J dropped 7 bases, with 5 bases sitting between them. The CDR3 runs 10 residues. The CDR3 DNA sequence: TGCAGTGCTAAGGGTAACACCATATATTTT. The encoded protein is CSAKGNTIYF.

This clonotype was recorded at least ten times. V gene TRBV7-9 combines with J gene TRBJ1-1; D unresolved. Germline values: CDR1 SEHNR, CDR2 FQNEAQ (reference sequence). This CDR3 is built from 13 residues. Trimming removed 2 bases at V and 1 base at J, with 5 bases between. In DNA, the CDR3 is TGTGCCAGCAGCTTACAATGGAACACTGAAGCTTTCTTT. It translates to CASSLQWNTEAFF. Full variable domain (rest looked up from reference TRBV7-9 and TRBJ1-1): DTGVSQNPRHKITKRGQNVTFRCDPISEHNRLYWYRQTLGQGPEFLTYFQNEAQLEKSRLLSDRFSAERPKGSFSTLEIQRTEQGDSAMYLCASSLQWNTEAFFGQGTRLTVV.

This clonotype was picked up a small number of times. J is TRBJ1-1 and V is TRBV20-1; perhaps TRBD1 as D (6 bases). V lost 0 bases and J lost 1, with 6 bases in between. The CDR3 is made up of 13 amino acids. CDR1 is DFQATT, CDR2 SNEGSKA, per germline (reference sequence). The CDR3 bases are TGCAGTGCTAGAGAGGGGGCGAACACTGAAGCTTTCTTT. This encodes CSAREGANTEAFF.

This clonotype has a count of ten or more. This chain links TRBV24-1 with TRBJ2-2; D might be TRBD1 (5 bases). The CDR3 is 16 amino acids. Germline lookup yields CDR1 KGHDR and CDR2 SFDVKD. The V and J ends lost 5 bases and 4 bases respectively, with 16 bases between them. The DNA of the CDR3 is TGTGCCACCAGTGGCCCCAGGGAACGCGGCACCGGGGAGCTGTTTTTT. It translates to CATSGPRERGTGELFF.

This sequence joins TRBV15 and TRBJ2-6; the match to TRBD2 covers 13 bases. The length of the CDR3 is 16 residues. Germline lookup yields CDR1 LNHNV and CDR2 YYDKDF (reference sequence). CDR3 sequence (DNA): TGTGCTGGGCGCGGACTAGCGGGAGCTGGGGCCAACGTCCTGACTTTC. It yields the protein CAGRGLAGAGANVLTF.

The chain links TRBV19 to TRBJ2-7; perhaps TRBD1 as D (6 bases). The V end lost 4 bases, the J end lost 5 bases, and 18 bases lay between the germline ends. Per germline, CDR1 LNHDA and CDR2 SQIVND (reference sequence). The CDR3 runs 15 residues. CDR3 nucleotide sequence: TGTGCCAGTAGTACCGTTCAGGGGAAGGCGGACGAGCAGTACTTC. Protein product: CASSTVQGKADEQYF.